Below are 21 T cell receptor beta chains sequenced from a single sample in a study of regulatory T cells in long-lasting Graves disease. Time point described: persistent/refractory GD, antithyroid drugs over 5 years with positive TRAb. Extracted RNA from PBMCs served as the source of the TCR library. For TCR beta, libraries came from iRepertoire HTBI primers and Arm-PCR of CDR3 regions. TCRdb recomputed calls from the multiplex PCR reads with MiXCR, one row per CDR3 protein. Seen here are over 300,000 distinct CDR3 sequences, roughly 21% observed once, and the top ten hold 29%. The input for sequencing was peripheral blood mononuclear cells (PBMCs), taken when the disease was refractory, from a patient treated with antithyroid drugs. The receptors shown here come from a female donor with Graves disease.

The CDR3 DNA is TGTGCCAGCACCCTTTTCAGCACAGATACGCAGTATTTT. This encodes CASTLFSTDTQYF. The chain combines TRBV11-2 with TRBJ2-3; the D is unclear. The germline gives CDR1 SGHAT, CDR2 FQNNGV. CDR3 length: 13 amino acids. V was shortened by 7 bases and J by 0 bases, with 8 bases between the two germline ends.

On this clonotype: This likely traces to a read error, being one base from a far larger clone. The gene calls are TRBV12-3 or TRBV12-4 and TRBJ2-5; D perhaps matches TRBD1 (6 bases). The CDR3 length is 15 residues. Trimming removed 7 bases from V and 10 bases from J, with 25 bases in between. DNA for the CDR3: TGTGCCAGCACCAAGGACAGCCAGCCTTCCTACGACCAGTACTTC. Its translation: CASTKDSQPSYDQYF.

J is TRBJ2-3 and V is TRBV6-1; D is perhaps TRBD1 (6 bases). This CDR3 is 15 amino acids long. The V gene lost 0 bases and the J gene lost 2 bases, with 9 bases spanning the gap. Germline V lookup: CDR1 MNHNS, CDR2 SASEGT. As DNA, the CDR3 is TGTGCCAGCAGTGAAGCGGGACACACCACAGATACGCAGTATTTT. This gives the protein CASSEAGHTTDTQYF.

This clonotype was seen ten or more times. The V gene is TRBV11-2, the J gene TRBJ2-5; D is unresolved. V was cut by 2 bases and J by 0 bases, with 16 bases left in between. Germline V gives CDR1 SGHAT, CDR2 FQNNGV. This CDR3 spans 17 amino acids. The CDR3: CASSLMPWAVYQETQYF. CDR3 nucleotide sequence: TGTGCCAGCAGCTTAATGCCTTGGGCAGTGTACCAAGAGACCCAGTACTTC.

This clonotype has a count of ten or more. V usage is TRBV2 and J usage is TRBJ1-5; D might be TRBD1 (6 bases). Per the germline V gene, CDR1 is SNHLY and CDR2 is FYNNEI. The CDR3 is 15 amino acids. The germline V and J ends were trimmed by 6 bases and 0 bases, with 12 bases remaining between them. The CDR3 bases are TGTGCCAGCAGCTACAGGGTACATAGCAATCAGCCCCAGCATTTT. Translated: CASSYRVHSNQPQHF.

The chain joins TRBV7-9 to TRBJ1-5, with 7 nucleotides matching TRBD1. This CDR3 is built from 15 residues. The V and J ends lost 6 bases and 2 bases, in that order; junction bases with no gene match: 7. The germline V gene encodes CDR1 SEHNR and CDR2 FQNEAQ (reference sequence). The DNA of the CDR3 is TGTGCCAGCAGTCCTGACAGGGTCGGCAATCAGCCCCAGCATTTT. Its translation: CASSPDRVGNQPQHF.

Note on this clonotype: Mismatch with germline at one junction end may stem from a read error. The chain is built from TRBV5-1 and TRBJ1-5; D gene ambiguous. The CDR3 consists of 14 residues. Germline CDR1 reads SGHRS; CDR2 reads YFSETQ. DNA of the CDR3: TGCGACAGCAGCTTGGGGAATAGCAATCAGCCCCAGCATTTT. Its protein is CDSSLGNSNQPQHF. The variable domain in full, with the rest retrieved from reference TRBV5-1 and TRBJ1-5, is KAGVTQTPRYLIKTRGQQVTLSCSPISGHRSVSWYQQTPGQGLQFLFEYFSETQRNKGNFPGRFSGRQFSNSRSEMNVSTLELGDSALYLCDSSLGNSNQPQHFGDGTRLSIL.

This clonotype showed up just once. V is TRBV7-2 and J is TRBJ2-7; D not resolved. Trimming shortened V by 5 bases and J by 5 bases, and 10 bases separated the two germline ends. Germline values: CDR1 SGHTA, CDR2 FQGNSA. The CDR3 has 12 residues. CDR3 bases: TGTGCCAGCAGCCCCGTGGCGGACGAGCAGTACTTC. Translated, it gives CASSPVADEQYF.

The CDR3 reads CSARESGTTGELFF. The DNA of the CDR3 is TGCAGTGCTAGAGAGTCAGGAACAACCGGGGAGCTGTTTTTT. The rearrangement joins TRBV20-1 to TRBJ2-2; D is undetermined. Germline V gives CDR1 DFQATT, CDR2 SNEGSKA (reference sequence). V was cut by 0 bases and J by 5 bases, with 10 bases left in between. There are 14 residues in the CDR3.

On this clonotype: A read error may explain this, as a much larger clone is one base away. V gene TRBV6-4 combines with J gene TRBJ2-5, with no clear D. The CDR3 spans 14 residues. CDR1 is MRHNA and CDR2 is SNTAGT in the germline V gene. The DNA for the CDR3 is TGTGCCAGCAGTCCCGGCAGAAGACAAGAGATCCAGTACTTC. Translated: CASSPGRRQEIQYF.

This clonotype was counted only a few times. This chain links TRBV19 with TRBJ2-7, with D tentatively TRBD2 (5 bases). CDR1 and CDR2 from the germline V gene are LNHDA and SQIVND (reference sequence). This CDR3 is built from 22 residues. Trimming took off 6 bases at V and 0 bases at J, with 36 bases between the two ends. The CDR3 nucleotides read TGTGCCAGTAGGCCGACAAGATCGGGGATTGAGATAAGTGGGAGCCGCTCCTACGAGCAGTACTTC. It is translated as CASRPTRSGIEISGSRSYEQYF.

This clonotype was counted many times. The gene calls are TRBV6-5 and TRBJ1-2; 7 bases are shared with TRBD1. CDR3 length: 15 amino acids. With 0 bases clipped from V and 3 bases from J, the junction kept 4 bases outside the gene matches. Germline CDR1 reads MNHEY; CDR2 reads SVGAGI. CDR3 bases: TGTGCCAGCAGTTACTCCCCCGACAGGGACTATGGCTACACCTTC. Encoded protein: CASSYSPDRDYGYTF.

The V and J genes are TRBV2 and TRBJ2-1; a weak D match, TRBD1 (6 bases). The CDR3 spans 13 residues. Germline CDR1 SNHLY, CDR2 FYNNEI. V gave up 5 bases and J gave up 5 bases, with 10 bases separating them. The CDR3 region is CASSSDSHNEQFF. The CDR3 DNA sequence: TGTGCCAGCAGTTCGGACAGCCACAATGAGCAGTTCTTC.

The V call is TRBV5-1, the J call TRBJ1-3; D may be TRBD1 (5 bases). Trimming took 4 bases from V and 4 from J, leaving 18 bases between them. There are 16 residues in the CDR3. CDR1 is SGHRS, CDR2 YFSETQ, per germline. DNA of the CDR3: TGCGCCAGCAGCATGGGTACCGGGACTGTCGGAAACACCATATATTTT. Translating it yields CASSMGTGTVGNTIYF.

V gene TRBV5-1 combines with J gene TRBJ1-2, with D hard to call. The V end was cut by 3 bases, the J end by 4 bases, with 10 bases between. This CDR3 is 13 amino acids long. Germline assignment: CDR1 SGHRS and CDR2 YFSETQ. The CDR3 bases are TGCGCCAGCAGCTCTGGTAAGGGCTATGGCTACACCTTC. Translation gives CASSSGKGYGYTF. Filled out from reference TRBV5-1 and TRBJ1-2, the complete variable domain reads KAGVTQTPRYLIKTRGQQVTLSCSPISGHRSVSWYQQTPGQGLQFLFEYFSETQRNKGNFPGRFSGRQFSNSRSEMNVSTLELGDSALYLCASSSGKGYGYTFGSGTRLTVV.

V and J are TRBV10-1 and TRBJ1-2; 7 bases fit TRBD1. Trimming at V came to 4 bases and at J to 3 bases, leaving 2 bases not matched to a gene. This CDR3 has 13 residues. Germline V gene data show CDR1 as WNHNN and CDR2 as SYGVQD (reference sequence). CDR3 loop: CASSGGTDYGYTF. The CDR3 DNA reads as TGCGCCAGCAGTGGGGGGACAGACTATGGCTACACCTTC.

This clonotype was observed at least ten times. The chain combines TRBV6-2 or TRBV6-3 with TRBJ2-7; D possibly matches TRBD1 or TRBD2 (5 bases each). Germline V CDR1 and CDR2: MNHEY, SVGEGT. V lost 6 bases and J lost 2, with 14 bases in between. The CDR3 extends over 14 amino acids. DNA for the CDR3: TGTGCCAGCAGGCCGGGACGCTGGACCTACGAGCAGTACTTC. Translated, it gives CASRPGRWTYEQYF.

This clonotype was seen many times. The chain links TRBV3-2 to TRBJ1-1. TRBV3-2 has pseudogene status. The CDR3 covers 16 residues. The CDR3 DNA sequence: TGTGCCAGCAGCCAAGGTTTTATCCTCAAGAACACTGAAGCTTTCTTT. This translates into CASSQGFILKNTEAFF.

V and J are TRBV7-9 and TRBJ2-7, with TRBD1 matching over 10 bases. The CDR3 has 22 residues. V was pared by 1 base and J by 3 bases, with 24 bases of the junction left unmatched. Germline CDR1 is SEHNR and CDR2 is FQNEAQ (reference sequence). The CDR3 DNA reads TGTGCCAGCAGCTTAGGGTATGCCGGGACAGGGGCTTTCTCGGCGCGAATCTACGAGCAGTACTTC. Its translation: CASSLGYAGTGAFSARIYEQYF.

The sample holds many counts of this clonotype. V and J are TRBV6-2 or TRBV6-3 and TRBJ1-1; D may be TRBD1 (6 bases). Germline V CDR1 and CDR2: MNHEY, SVGEGT. The V end was cut by 2 bases, the J end by 5 bases, with 12 bases between. The CDR3 loop spans 14 amino acids. CDR3: CASSYAKQGTEAFF. The CDR3 coding sequence is TGTGCCAGCAGTTACGCGAAACAGGGAACTGAAGCTTTCTTT.

Of note for this clonotype: A read error may be the cause here, since a much bigger clone is one base away. The chain uses TRBV18 and TRBJ1-5; D gene ambiguous. Trimming pared 8 bases from V and 5 bases from J, leaving 13 bases between. CDR1 is KGHSH and CDR2 is LQKENI in the germline V gene. The CDR3 runs to 13 residues. CDR3: CASRKETDQPQHF. The CDR3 nucleotides read TGTGCCAGCCGCAAAGAAACCGATCAGCCCCAGCATTTT. Based on the CDR3 plus reference TRBV18 and TRBJ1-5, the full variable domain is NAGVMQNPRHLVRRRGQEARLRCSPMKGHSHVYWYRQLPEEGLKFMVYLQKENIIDESGMPKERFSAEFPKEGPSILRIQQVVRGDSAAYFCASRKETDQPQHFGDGTRLSIL.